This T cell receptor beta chain came from a study of regulatory T cells in long-lasting Graves disease. Time point indicated: persistent/refractory GD, antithyroid drugs over 5 years with positive TRAb. The TCR library was made from RNA that had been extracted from PBMCs in TRIzol. V shed 4 bases and J 0 bases; nucleotides not matched to a gene: 7. The CDR3 is 15 residues long. In germline, CDR1 is SGHRS, CDR2 YFSETQ. This clonotype was seen at least ten times. Its target is unknown. The TCR beta library used iRepertoire HTBI primers with Arm-PCR amplification of CDR3. Using its own MiXCR run on the multiplex PCR reads, TCRdb lists one record per CDR3 protein. The sample shows 420,000 or so distinct CDR3 sequences, about 25% of them seen only once. Study findings and constraints: With approximately 2,500 shared public clonotypes, persistent patients exceeded new patients, who shared about a thousand.

This clonotype was sampled from a female donor with Graves disease. This chain joins TRBV5-1 and TRBJ2-7; 7 bases align to TRBD1. Sequencing was performed on peripheral blood mononuclear cells (PBMCs), taken when the disease was refractory, from a patient treated with antithyroid drugs. The CDR3, as DNA: TGCGCCAGCAGCATGCGACGGGACAGCTCCTACGAGCAGTACTTC. Its protein is CASSMRRDSSYEQYF.